This TCR beta chain was sequenced in a study of cytomegalovirus exposure and HLA in healthy donors. The donors were healthy bone marrow donors. Researchers ran the PCR with 60 Vbeta and 13 Jbeta primers. Libraries were prepared by immunoSEQ multiplex PCR; TCRdb keeps only in-frame clonotypes and omits some of them. This sample carries 95,000 to 110,000 clones, 78% of them seen once, and the ten largest clones take about 1.7%. Broader study findings: In an earlier analysis, about 87% or about 30%: the productive usage of most TCR beta V segments.

CDR3 length: 15 residues. With 6 bases removed from V and 1 base from J, the gap between germline ends came to 14 bases. Germline-derived CDR1 and CDR2 are MNHEY and SMNVEV (reference sequence). As to this clone: Its antigen remains unknown.

The receptor's source is a woman aged 40 to 50 in good health and CMV-seronegative. The chain has TRBV27 and TRBJ2-3, with D possibly TRBD2 on 6 matching bases. Sequencing input: PBMCs. CDR3 bases: TGTGCCAGCAGCCTTAGCGGAATGGGCACAGATACGCAGTATTTT. It codes for CASSLSGMGTDTQYF.